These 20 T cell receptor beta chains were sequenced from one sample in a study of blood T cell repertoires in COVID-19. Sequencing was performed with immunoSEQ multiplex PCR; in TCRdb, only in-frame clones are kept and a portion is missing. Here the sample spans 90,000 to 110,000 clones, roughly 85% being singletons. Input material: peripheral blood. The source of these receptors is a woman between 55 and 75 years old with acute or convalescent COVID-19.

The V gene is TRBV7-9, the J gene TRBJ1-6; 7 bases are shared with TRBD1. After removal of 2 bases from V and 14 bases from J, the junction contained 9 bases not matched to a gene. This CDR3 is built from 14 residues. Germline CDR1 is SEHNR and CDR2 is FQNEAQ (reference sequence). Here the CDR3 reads CASSLTGEYGSLHF. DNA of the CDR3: TGTGCCAGCAGCTTAACAGGGGAATACGGGTCCCTCCACTTT.

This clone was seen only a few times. The CDR3 bases are TGTGCCAGCAGCTTACAGACTGAAGCTTTCTTT. Encoded protein: CASSLQTEAFF. The chain uses TRBV11-2 and TRBJ1-1; D is uncertain. This CDR3 spans 11 amino acids. V lost 2 bases and J 5 bases, leaving 3 bases between the germline ends. The germline gives CDR1 SGHAT, CDR2 FQNNGV.

Here the CDR3 reads CASSGTGGAYGYTF. In DNA, the CDR3 is TGCGCCAGCAGCGGCACAGGGGGCGCCTATGGCTACACCTTC. The chain joins TRBV5-1 to TRBJ1-2; 9 bases are shared with TRBD1. Trimming removed 4 bases from V and 4 bases from J; junction bases left unmatched: 5. CDR3 length: 14 amino acids. Germline CDR1 is SGHRS and CDR2 is YFSETQ.

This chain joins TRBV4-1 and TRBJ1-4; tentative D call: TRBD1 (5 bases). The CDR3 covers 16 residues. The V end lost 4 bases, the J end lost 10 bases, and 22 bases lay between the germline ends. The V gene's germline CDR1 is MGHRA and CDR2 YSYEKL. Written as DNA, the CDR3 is TGCGCCAGCAGCCCTAGCCCCGTAAGCGGGGGGGTAAAACTGTTTTTT. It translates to CASSPSPVSGGVKLFF.

CDR3 sequence reads: CATSELVRQDGYTF. CDR3 nucleotide sequence: TGTGCCACCAGTGAATTAGTAAGACAGGATGGCTACACCTTC. V usage is TRBV24-1 and J usage is TRBJ1-2; D is perhaps TRBD1 (6 bases). CDR1 KGHDR and CDR2 SFDVKD come from the germline V gene. This CDR3 comprises 14 residues. Trimming cost V 4 bases and J 6 bases, with 14 bases left between them.

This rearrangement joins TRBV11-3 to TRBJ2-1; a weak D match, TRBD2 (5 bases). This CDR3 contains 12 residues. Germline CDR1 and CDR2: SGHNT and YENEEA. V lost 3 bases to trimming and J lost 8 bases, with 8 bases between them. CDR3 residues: CASSLGRDEQFF. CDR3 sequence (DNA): TGTGCCAGCAGCTTGGGGAGAGATGAGCAGTTCTTC. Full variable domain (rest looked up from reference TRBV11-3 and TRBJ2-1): EAGVVQSPRYKIIEKKQPVAFWCNPISGHNTLYWYLQNLGQGPELLIRYENEEAVDDSQLPKDRFSAERLKGVDSTLKIQPAELGDSAVYLCASSLGRDEQFFGPGTRLTVL.

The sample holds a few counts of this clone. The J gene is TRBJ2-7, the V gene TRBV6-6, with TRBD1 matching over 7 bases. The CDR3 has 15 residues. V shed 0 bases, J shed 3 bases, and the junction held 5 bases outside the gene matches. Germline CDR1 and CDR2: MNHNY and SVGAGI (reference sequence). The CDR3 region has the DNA TGTGCCAGCAGTTACTCAGACAGGGCCTACTACGAGCAGTACTTC. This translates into CASSYSDRAYYEQYF.

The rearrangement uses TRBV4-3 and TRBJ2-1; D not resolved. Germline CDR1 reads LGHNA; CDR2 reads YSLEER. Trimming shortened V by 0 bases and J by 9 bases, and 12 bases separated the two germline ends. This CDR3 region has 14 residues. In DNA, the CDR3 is TGCGCCAGCAGCCAAGATCCCAAAAGCGCTGAGCAGTTCTTC. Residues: CASSQDPKSAEQFF.

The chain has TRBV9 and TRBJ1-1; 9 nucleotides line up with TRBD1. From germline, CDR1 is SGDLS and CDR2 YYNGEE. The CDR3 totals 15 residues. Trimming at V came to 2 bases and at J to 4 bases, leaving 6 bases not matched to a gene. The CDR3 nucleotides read TGTGCCAGCAGCGTCGACCCGACAGGGGGCACTGAAGCTTTCTTT. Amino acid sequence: CASSVDPTGGTEAFF.

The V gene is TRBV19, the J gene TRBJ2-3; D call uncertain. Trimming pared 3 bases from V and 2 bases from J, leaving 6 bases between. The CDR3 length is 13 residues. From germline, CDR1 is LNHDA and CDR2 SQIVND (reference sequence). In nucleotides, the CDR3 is TGTGCCAGTAGTATGGCCGCCACAGATACGCAGTATTTT. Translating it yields CASSMAATDTQYF. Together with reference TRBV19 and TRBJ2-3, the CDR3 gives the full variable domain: DGGITQSPKYLFRKEGQNVTLSCEQNLNHDAMYWYRQDPGQGLRLIYYSQIVNDFQKGDIAEGYSVSREKKESFPLTVTSAQKNPTAFYLCASSMAATDTQYFGPGTRLTVL.

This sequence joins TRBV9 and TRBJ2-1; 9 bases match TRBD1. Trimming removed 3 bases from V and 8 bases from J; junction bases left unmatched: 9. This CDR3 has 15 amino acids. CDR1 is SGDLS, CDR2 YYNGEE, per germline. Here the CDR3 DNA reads TGTGCCAGCAGCGCCGGGACAGGGTCGGGCGATGAGCAGTTCTTC. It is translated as CASSAGTGSGDEQFF.

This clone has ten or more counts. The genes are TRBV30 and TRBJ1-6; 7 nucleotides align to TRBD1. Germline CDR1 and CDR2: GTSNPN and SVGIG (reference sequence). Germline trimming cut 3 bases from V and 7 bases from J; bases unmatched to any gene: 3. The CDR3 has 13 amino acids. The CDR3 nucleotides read TGTGCCTGGAGAGGGACAGCGAATTCACCCCTCCACTTT. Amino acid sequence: CAWRGTANSPLHF.

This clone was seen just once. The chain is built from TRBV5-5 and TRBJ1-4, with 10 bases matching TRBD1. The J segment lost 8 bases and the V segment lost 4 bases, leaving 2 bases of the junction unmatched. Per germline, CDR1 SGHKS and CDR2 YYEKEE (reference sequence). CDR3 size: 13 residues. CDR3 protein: CASSGDRGEKLFF. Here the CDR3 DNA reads TGTGCCAGCAGCGGGGACAGGGGCGAAAAACTGTTTTTT.

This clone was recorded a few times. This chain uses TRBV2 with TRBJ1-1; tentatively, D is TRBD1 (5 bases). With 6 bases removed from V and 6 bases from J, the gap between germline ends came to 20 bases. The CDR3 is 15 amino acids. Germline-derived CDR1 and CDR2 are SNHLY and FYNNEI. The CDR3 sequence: CASRIDSGKEAEAFF. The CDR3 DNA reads TGTGCCAGCAGAATAGACAGTGGGAAAGAGGCTGAAGCTTTCTTT.

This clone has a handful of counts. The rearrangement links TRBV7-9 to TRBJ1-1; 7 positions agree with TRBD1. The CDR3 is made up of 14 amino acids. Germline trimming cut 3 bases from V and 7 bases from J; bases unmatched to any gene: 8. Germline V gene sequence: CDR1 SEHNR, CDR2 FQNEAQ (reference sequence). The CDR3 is CASSFGTVEFEAFF. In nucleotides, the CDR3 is TGTGCCAGCAGCTTTGGGACAGTAGAGTTTGAAGCTTTCTTT.

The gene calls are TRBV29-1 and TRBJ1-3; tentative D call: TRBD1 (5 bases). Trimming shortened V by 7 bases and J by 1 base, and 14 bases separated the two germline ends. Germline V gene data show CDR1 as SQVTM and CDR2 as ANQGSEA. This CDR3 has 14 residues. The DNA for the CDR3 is TGCAGCGCCTCTTCGGGGGGATCTGGAAACACCATATATTTT. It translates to CSASSGGSGNTIYF. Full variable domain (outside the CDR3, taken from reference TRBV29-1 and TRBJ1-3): SAVISQKPSRDICQRGTSLTIQCQVDSQVTMMFWYRQQPGQSLTLIATANQGSEATYESGFVIDKFPISRPNLTFSTLTVSNMSPEDSSIYLCSASSGGSGNTIYFGEGSWLTVV.

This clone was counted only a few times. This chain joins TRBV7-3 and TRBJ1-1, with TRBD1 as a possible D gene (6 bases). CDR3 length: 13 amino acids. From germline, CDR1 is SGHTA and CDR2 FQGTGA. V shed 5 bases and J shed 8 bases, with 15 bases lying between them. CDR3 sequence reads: CASSPGVAEEAFF. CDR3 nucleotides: TGTGCCAGCAGCCCAGGGGTGGCGGAAGAAGCTTTCTTT.

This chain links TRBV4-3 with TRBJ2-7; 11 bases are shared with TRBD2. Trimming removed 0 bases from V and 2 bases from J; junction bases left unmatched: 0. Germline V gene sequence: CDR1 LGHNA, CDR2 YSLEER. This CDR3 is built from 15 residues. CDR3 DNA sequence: TGCGCCAGCAGCCAAGAACTAGCGGGAGCCTACGAGCAGTACTTC. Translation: CASSQELAGAYEQYF.

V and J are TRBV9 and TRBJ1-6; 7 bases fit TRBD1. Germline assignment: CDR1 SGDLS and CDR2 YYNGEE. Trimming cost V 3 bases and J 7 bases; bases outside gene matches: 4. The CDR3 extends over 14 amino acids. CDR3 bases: TGTGCCAGCAGCGAGGGGGACAGAAATTCACCCCTCCACTTT. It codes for CASSEGDRNSPLHF.

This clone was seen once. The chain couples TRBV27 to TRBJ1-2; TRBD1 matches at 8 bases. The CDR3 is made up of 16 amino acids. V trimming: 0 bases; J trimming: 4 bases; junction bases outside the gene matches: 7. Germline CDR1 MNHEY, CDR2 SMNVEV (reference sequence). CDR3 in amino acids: CASSLSGTGKGYGYTF. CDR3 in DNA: TGTGCCAGCAGTTTATCTGGGACAGGAAAGGGCTATGGCTACACCTTC.